One TCR beta chain is described in this entry. This entry comes from a study of cytomegalovirus exposure and HLA in healthy donors. The PCR used 60 Vbeta and 13 Jbeta primers. Measured with immunoSEQ multiplex PCR; TCRdb has only the in-frame clones, and not every one. The table records over 150,000 clones, roughly four fifths of them present only once. This CDR3 contains 18 residues. Material for sequencing was PBMCs. The TCR comes from a man aged 35 to 55 in good health and CMV-seronegative. J is TRBJ2-3 and V is TRBV7-5; TRBD1 is taken as the D call from the table, unchecked against the DNA. TRBV7-5 constitutes a pseudogene. The CDR3 coding sequence is TGTGCCAGAAGCTTAGTCGTTCCAGACAGCCCTAGCACAGATACGCAGTATTTT. This codes for CARSLVVPDSPSTDTQYF.